This is a list of T cell receptor beta chains from one sample in a study of blood T cells in healthy people across ages. TCRdb re-called the 5' RACE reads through MiXCR, storing one row per CDR3 protein. The top ten clones hold over 6.5% of a sample with about 1.4 million distinct CDR3 sequences, around 59% of them seen once. What was sequenced was blood. These receptors all stem from a man aged 18 to 30 in good health. CDR3s include the opening cysteine and the closing phenylalanine or tryptophan. D genes are given only for firm matches. The size of a clone is reported for some rows only, either as once, few or many, or as a class for expanded clones.

d_call j_call cdr3_length v_call clone_size cdr3_nt cdr3_aa
- TRBJ2-5 14 TRBV6-5 few TGTGCCAGCAGTTACGGGGCGGAGTCGGAGACCCAGTACTTC CASSYGAESETQYF
- TRBJ2-1 14 TRBV10-3 - TGTGCCATCAGCTCATCAGGGGTAGGGAATGAGCAGTTCTTC CAISSSGVGNEQFF
- TRBJ2-7 15 TRBV12-3/TRBV12-4 few TGTGCCAGCAGCCCTGGGGGGGGCTTCTCCTACGAGCAGTACTTC CASSPGGGFSYEQYF
- TRBJ2-7 13 TRBV9 - TGTGCCAGCAGCCCCGACCTAGACTACGAGCAGTACTTC CASSPDLDYEQYF
- TRBJ2-1 16 TRBV29-1 few TGCAGCGTTGAATCCCCCCCAGGGAGTGGCTACAATGAGCAGTTCTTC CSVESPPGSGYNEQFF
- TRBJ2-3 13 TRBV18 few TGTGCCAGCTCGCAAGTCCTGGCAGATACGCAGTATTTT CASSQVLADTQYF
- TRBJ1-1 14 TRBV6-2/TRBV6-3 - TGTGCCAGCAGTTATTACGGACCAAACACTGAAGCTTTCTTT CASSYYGPNTEAFF
TRBD1 TRBJ2-2 16 TRBV5-4 - TGTGCCAGCAGCTTATCCGGGACAGAGAACACCGGGGAGCTGTTTTTT CASSLSGTENTGELFF
- TRBJ1-6 15 TRBV7-2 - TGTGCCAGCACCAACCCGGGACAACGGAATTCACCCCTCCACTTT CASTNPGQRNSPLHF
- TRBJ2-5 13 TRBV6-6 - TGTGCCAGCAGTAAACAGGAGGAGGAGACCCGGTACTTC CASSKQEEETRYF
- TRBJ2-7 14 TRBV5-1 few TGCGCCAGCAGCTTGGAAACAGGGACCTACGAGCAGTACTTC CASSLETGTYEQYF
TRBD1 TRBJ2-7 13 TRBV12-3/TRBV12-4 few TGTGCCAGCAGAACGACCGGACAGGGCGAGCAGTACTTC CASRTTGQGEQYF
- TRBJ2-1 15 TRBV15 many TGTGCCACCAGCAGAGATACGCGGGCCCCTAATGAGCAGTTCTTC CATSRDTRAPNEQFF
- TRBJ1-5 15 TRBV7-2 - TGTGCCAGCAGCTTACGAGGTTTTCCGGGTCAGCCCCAGCATTTT CASSLRGFPGQPQHF
- TRBJ1-1 14 TRBV6-2/TRBV6-3 - TGTGCCAGCAGTTACAAAGTAGTTCACACTGAAGCTTTCTTT CASSYKVVHTEAFF
TRBD2 TRBJ2-7 16 TRBV4-3 - TGCGCCAGCAGCCAAGATCATGCTCCGGGGGGATACGAGCAGTACTTC CASSQDHAPGGYEQYF
- TRBJ2-7 13 TRBV28 - TGTGCCAGCAGTCCTACAACATGGACCGAGCAGTACTTC CASSPTTWTEQYF
- TRBJ2-3 13 TRBV11-2 - TGTGCCAGCAGCTCCTTAGTCCCAGATACGCAGTATTTT CASSSLVPDTQYF
- TRBJ2-7 13 TRBV4-3 - TGCGCCAGCAGCGCGGGACTCATCTACGAGCAGTACTTC CASSAGLIYEQYF
- TRBJ1-2 13 TRBV7-9 - TGTGCCAGCAGCCCCACAGCGACGTATGGCTACACCTTC CASSPTATYGYTF
TRBD2 TRBJ2-1 15 TRBV7-2 few TGTGCCAGCAGCTCGATGATAGCGGGGGACAATGAGCAGTTCTTC CASSSMIAGDNEQFF
- TRBJ1-1 15 TRBV5-1 - TGCGCCAGCAGCTTGGGTGGACCGCCGAACACTGAAGCTTTCTTT CASSLGGPPNTEAFF
- TRBJ2-4 11 TRBV20-1 - TGCAGTGCCCCCCACACGCACGGGCAGTACTTC CSAPHTHGQYF
TRBD2 TRBJ2-1 16 TRBV5-1 - TGCGCCAGCAGCACCGGGACTACCTTTCCTCGGGGGGAGCAGTTCTTC CASSTGTTFPRGEQFF
- TRBJ2-1 12 TRBV3-1 once TGTGCCAGCAGCCAAGGTTCTAGTGAGCAGTTCTTC CASSQGSSEQFF
- TRBJ2-1 10 TRBV20-1 few TGCAGCCAACTTACGCAGGAGCAGTTCTTC CSQLTQEQFF
- TRBJ2-1 15 TRBV7-2 - TGTGCCAGCAGCTTAGCAGGGGTCGCCGGGGATGAGCAGTTCTTC CASSLAGVAGDEQFF